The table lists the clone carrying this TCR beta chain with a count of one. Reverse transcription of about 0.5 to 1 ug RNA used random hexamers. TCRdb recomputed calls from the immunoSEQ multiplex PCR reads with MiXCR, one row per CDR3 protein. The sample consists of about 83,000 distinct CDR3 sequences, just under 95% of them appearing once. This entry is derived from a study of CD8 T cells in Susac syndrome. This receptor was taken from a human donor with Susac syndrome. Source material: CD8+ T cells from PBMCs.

The CDR3: CASSQVSSDTQYF. CDR3 DNA sequence: TGCGCCAGCAGCCAAGTGAGCTCAGATACGCAGTATTTT. The genes are TRBV4-1 and TRBJ2-3; D not certain. There are 13 residues in the CDR3. Germline V gene data show CDR1 as MGHRA and CDR2 as YSYEKL. Deletions cut 1 base from V and 4 bases from J, with 6 bases between.